One sample yielded the 29 T cell receptor beta chains listed below, sequenced in a study of blood T cells in healthy people across ages (dated by TCRdb to 2015 to 2017). Receptor libraries were prepared by 5' RACE. The data were produced on an Illumina HiSeq 2500. The second PCR ran for roughly 6 to 11 cycles and used a J-beta primer mix along with a sample-barcoded 5' primer. Starting from the raw public reads, TCRdb applied fastp trimming at Q25, assembled clones with MiXCR and retained in-frame beta chains. Here each entry gathers all rows of one CDR3 protein and keeps the most common genes and DNA. This sample is represented by about 1 million distinct CDR3 sequences; roughly 24% of them were singletons. Approximately 0.79% of the sample is held by the ten biggest clonotypes. The sample was also linked to a second study, of T cells of mothers and their children.

The sequencing sample was made of blood. Receptors originate from a girl aged 2 to 9 in good health.

The V call is TRBV7-9, the J call TRBJ2-4; D not resolved. CDR3 size: 12 residues. Germline CDR1 is SEHNR and CDR2 is FQNEAQ (reference sequence). The germline V and J ends were trimmed by 5 bases and 14 bases, with 16 bases remaining between them. In DNA, the CDR3 is TGTGCCAGCAGCCTACCCGGGTCATCGGAGTACTTC. It is translated as CASSLPGSSEYF.

V and J are TRBV12-3 or TRBV12-4 and TRBJ1-3, with 8 bases identical to TRBD1. V lost 6 bases and J lost 2; bases outside the gene matches: 12. The CDR3 totals 17 residues. CDR3 amino acids: CASRRTGSLSTGNTIYF. CDR3 nucleotide sequence: TGTGCCAGCAGGCGGACAGGGAGTCTCTCCACTGGAAACACCATATATTTT.

This clonotype was found a few times. V is TRBV7-8 and J is TRBJ1-2; D is possibly TRBD1 (5 bases). CDR1 and CDR2 (germline): SGHVS, FQNEAQ. The V and J ends lost 5 bases and 6 bases respectively, with 13 bases between them. The CDR3 contains 13 residues. The CDR3 is CASSKRGYNGYTF. In DNA, the CDR3 is TGTGCCAGCAGCAAAAGGGGATATAATGGCTACACCTTC.

This rearrangement joins TRBV7-8 to TRBJ1-1; the D gene is possibly TRBD1 (6 bases). Trimming pared 2 bases from V and 4 bases from J, leaving 14 bases between. Per the germline V gene, CDR1 is SGHVS and CDR2 is FQNEAQ. This CDR3 contains 15 residues. CDR3 sequence (DNA): TGTGCCAGCAGCTTACGGGACATAACAACCACTGAAGCTTTCTTT. Its protein is CASSLRDITTTEAFF.

This clonotype was detected only a few times. V gene TRBV10-1 combines with J gene TRBJ2-7; 13 nucleotides match TRBD2. The CDR3 runs 14 residues. Looked up from germline, CDR1 is WNHNN and CDR2 is SYGVQD (reference sequence). V dropped 3 bases and J dropped 10; count of bases not matched to a gene: 6. CDR3 residues: CASSERGLAGVQYF. CDR3 coding DNA: TGCGCCAGCAGTGAACGAGGACTAGCGGGAGTACAGTACTTC.

This clonotype has only a few counts. The chain recombines TRBV20-1 with TRBJ1-4, with TRBD1 matching 9 bases. The CDR3 spans 18 residues. Germline trimming cut 1 base from V and 7 bases from J; bases unmatched to any gene: 16. CDR1 is DFQATT, CDR2 SNEGSKA, per germline (reference sequence). This chain's CDR3 is CSARAPGQGLGWGEKLFF. The CDR3 nucleotides read TGCAGTGCTAGAGCGCCGGGACAGGGTTTAGGTTGGGGTGAAAAACTGTTTTTT.

Only a few counts were recorded for this clonotype. This chain connects TRBV7-2 to TRBJ2-5; TRBD1 matches at 9 bases. The CDR3 is made up of 15 amino acids. The V gene's germline CDR1 is SGHTA and CDR2 FQGNSA. Trimming at V came to 4 bases and at J to 1 base, leaving 4 bases not matched to a gene. CDR3 sequence: CASSWGQGSQETQYF. The CDR3 region has the DNA TGTGCCAGCAGCTGGGGACAGGGTAGCCAAGAGACCCAGTACTTC.

The genes are TRBV12-3 or TRBV12-4 and TRBJ2-5, with TRBD2 identical over 7 bases. The V segment lost 4 bases and the J segment 5 bases; nucleotides outside the gene matches: 13. The CDR3 is made up of 16 amino acids. The CDR3 bases are TGTGCCAGCAGTTCATTTGGGGAGGGTCGGTACGAGACCCAGTACTTC. Amino acid sequence: CASSSFGEGRYETQYF.

The rearrangement links TRBV7-9 to TRBJ2-1, with D possibly matching TRBD2 (6 bases). Germline V CDR1 and CDR2: SEHNR, FQNEAQ (reference sequence). Trimming cost V 7 bases and J 0 bases, with 13 bases left between them. This CDR3 is 15 amino acids long. Written as DNA, the CDR3 is TGTGCCAGCACCTCACGGGGGAGCTCCTACAATGAGCAGTTCTTC. Translation: CASTSRGSSYNEQFF.

The chain joins TRBV29-1 to TRBJ2-1; 7 nucleotides line up with TRBD2. This CDR3 contains 15 residues. Germline CDR1 SQVTM, CDR2 ANQGSEA. V was pared by 8 bases and J by 4 bases, with 14 bases of the junction left unmatched. This CDR3 reads CSLLVRRELYNEQFF. CDR3 in DNA: TGCAGCCTTTTGGTCCGGCGGGAGCTATACAATGAGCAGTTCTTC.

The J gene is TRBJ2-5, the V gene TRBV29-1, with a tentative D call TRBD2 (7 bases). V was shortened by 6 bases and J by 5 bases, with 16 bases between the two germline ends. The CDR3 is 13 residues long. Germline CDR1 reads SQVTM; CDR2 reads ANQGSEA. This chain's CDR3 is CSVVTGGEETQYF. The DNA for the CDR3 is TGCAGCGTGGTCACGGGGGGCGAGGAGACCCAGTACTTC.

V gene TRBV6-5 combines with J gene TRBJ1-2, with a possible D match to TRBD1 (6 bases). Germline loops: CDR1 MNHEY, CDR2 SVGAGI. V dropped 0 bases and J dropped 1 base, with 6 bases sitting between them. The CDR3 runs to 14 residues. The CDR3 coding sequence is TGTGCCAGCAGTTACTCACAGGGTAACTATGGCTACACCTTC. Translation gives CASSYSQGNYGYTF.

The genes are TRBV7-2 and TRBJ2-6, with 8 nucleotides matching TRBD1. Germline CDR1 is SGHTA and CDR2 is FQGNSA. J was trimmed by 0 bases and V by 5 bases; bases with no gene match: 9. This CDR3 region has 18 residues. CDR3 in DNA: TGTGCCAGCAGCGCACCGGGACAGGCCGTCTCTGGGGCCAACGTCCTGACTTTC. Protein product: CASSAPGQAVSGANVLTF.

This clonotype has just a few counts. The chain employs TRBV19 and TRBJ1-5; 9 bases align to TRBD1. The CDR3 loop spans 14 amino acids. CDR1 is LNHDA, CDR2 SQIVND, per germline (reference sequence). After removal of 6 bases from V and 2 bases from J, the junction contained 2 bases not matched to a gene. The CDR3 region has the DNA TGTGCCAGTAGGGACAGGGGCGGCAATCAGCCCCAGCATTTT. Its protein is CASRDRGGNQPQHF.

This clonotype was picked up a small number of times. This CDR3 is CSLKVSGSNEQFF. Here the CDR3 DNA reads TGCAGCCTGAAGGTTAGCGGGAGTAACGAGCAGTTCTTC. V gene TRBV29-1 combines with J gene TRBJ2-1, with TRBD2 matching 9 bases. CDR1 and CDR2 from the germline V gene are SQVTM and ANQGSEA. V lost 8 bases and J lost 10; bases outside the gene matches: 12. The CDR3 has 13 residues.

This clonotype occurred once. A much larger clone lies one base from this, so it may be a read error. The J gene is TRBJ2-5, the V gene TRBV7-2, with D hard to call. The last part of the DNA fits TRBJ2-1 better; the J call may be wrong. The CDR3 contains 13 residues. Germline V gene data show CDR1 as SGHTA and CDR2 as FQGNSA. CDR3 bases: TGTGCCAGCAGCTTATTGGGCACCAATGAGCAGTTCTTC. Its protein is CASSLLGTNEQFF.

The rearrangement uses TRBV7-9 and TRBJ1-6; 7 positions agree with TRBD1. Losses at the gene ends were 1 base for V and 6 bases for J; bases not matched to a gene: 6. This CDR3 spans 16 amino acids. The germline V gene encodes CDR1 SEHNR and CDR2 FQNEAQ (reference sequence). The CDR3 DNA reads TGTGCCAGCAGCTTAGAAGCGGGACAGCCTAATTCACCCCTCCACTTT. Translated: CASSLEAGQPNSPLHF.

The rearrangement links TRBV5-1 to TRBJ2-3, with D unresolved. V gave up 4 bases and J gave up 5 bases, with 11 bases separating them. From germline, CDR1 is SGHRS and CDR2 YFSETQ. This CDR3 region has 13 residues. In nucleotides, the CDR3 is TGCGCCAGCAGCCCGGTAAACCAAGATACGCAGTATTTT. As protein: CASSPVNQDTQYF.

V gene TRBV6-5 combines with J gene TRBJ2-1, with 12 bases matching TRBD2. Trimming removed 4 bases from V and 0 bases from J; junction bases left unmatched: 10. There are 19 residues in the CDR3. Germline V gives CDR1 MNHEY, CDR2 SVGAGI. The chain's CDR3 is CASSSILAGGLSSYNEQFF. The DNA for the CDR3 is TGTGCCAGCAGTTCCATACTAGCGGGAGGCCTCAGCTCCTACAATGAGCAGTTCTTC.

This chain joins TRBV3-1 and TRBJ1-2; the match to TRBD1 covers 9 bases. Per the germline V gene, CDR1 is LGHDT and CDR2 is YNNKEL (reference sequence). The trim removed 2 bases at V and 5 bases at J, leaving 6 bases unmatched. The CDR3 runs 15 residues. In nucleotides, the CDR3 is TGTGCCAGCAGCCAACAGGGACAGGGCCTATATGGCTACACCTTC. This sequence encodes CASSQQGQGLYGYTF. Full variable domain (remainder filled in from reference TRBV3-1 and TRBJ1-2): DTAVSQTPKYLVTQMGNDKSIKCEQNLGHDTMYWYKQDSKKFLKIMFSYNNKELIINETVPNRFSPKSPDKAHLNLHINSLELGDSAVYFCASSQQGQGLYGYTFGSGTRLTVV.

The gene calls are TRBV7-2 and TRBJ1-2; D possibly corresponds to TRBD1 (5 bases). The V end was cut by 6 bases, the J end by 8 bases, with 16 bases between. Germline V gives CDR1 SGHTA, CDR2 FQGNSA. The CDR3 totals 13 residues. The CDR3 reads CASRVGGREGYTF. CDR3 DNA sequence: TGTGCCAGCAGGGTTGGGGGGAGAGAGGGCTACACCTTC. Drawing the rest from reference TRBV7-2 and TRBJ1-2, the complete variable domain is GAGVSQSPSNKVTEKGKDVELRCDPISGHTALYWYRQSLGQGLEFLIYFQGNSAPDKSGLPSDRFSAERTGGSVSTLTIQRTQQEDSAVYLCASRVGGREGYTFGSGTRLTVV.

The table lists this clonotype with a few counts. The chain combines TRBV5-1 with TRBJ1-4; D gene ambiguous. Germline V gene lookup returns CDR1 SGHRS and CDR2 YFSETQ. V lost 4 bases and J lost 14, with 21 bases in between. The CDR3 is 14 amino acids. CDR3 sequence reads: CASSTTPTDLGLFF. The CDR3 DNA reads as TGCGCCAGCAGCACGACCCCGACCGACCTTGGGCTGTTTTTT.

The chain employs TRBV2 and TRBJ2-1, with D tentatively TRBD2 (6 bases). The CDR3 runs to 13 residues. From germline, CDR1 is SNHLY and CDR2 FYNNEI. V was shortened by 10 bases and J by 7 bases, with 17 bases between the two germline ends. The chain's CDR3 is CATKWDSANEQFF. The CDR3 DNA is TGTGCCACCAAATGGGACTCGGCGAATGAGCAGTTCTTC. Variable domain in full (rest from reference TRBV2 and TRBJ2-1): EPEVTQTPSHQVTQMGQEVILRCVPISNHLYFYWYRQILGQKVEFLVSFYNNEISEKSEIFDDQFSVERPDGSNFTLKIRSTKLEDSAMYFCATKWDSANEQFFGPGTRLTVL.

This clonotype has only a few counts. V gene TRBV12-3 or TRBV12-4 combines with J gene TRBJ2-3, with 11 bases that match TRBD2. With V trimmed by 5 bases and J by 8 bases, 6 bases remained unmatched. CDR3 size: 14 residues. The CDR3 is CASSAGTSGRTQYF. CDR3 sequence (DNA): TGTGCCAGCAGTGCCGGGACTAGCGGTCGTACGCAGTATTTT.

DNA for the CDR3: TGTGCCAGCAAGTTTGACACCTACGAGCAGTACTTC. Protein product: CASKFDTYEQYF. The rearrangement joins TRBV6-2 or TRBV6-3 to TRBJ2-7; no clear D gene. CDR1 and CDR2 from the germline V gene are MNHEY and SVGEGT. The CDR3 totals 12 residues. Trimming stripped 7 bases from V and 2 bases from J, with 9 bases between.

The rearrangement links TRBV29-1 to TRBJ2-1; D gene ambiguous. V lost 4 bases to trimming and J lost 11 bases, with 12 bases between them. The CDR3 loop spans 11 amino acids. Per germline, CDR1 SQVTM and CDR2 ANQGSEA. CDR3 amino acids: CSVVPVEQQFF. In DNA, the CDR3 is TGCAGCGTTGTTCCAGTCGAACAGCAGTTCTTC.

This clonotype was counted only a few times. The J gene is TRBJ1-1, the V gene TRBV7-2; D remains ambiguous. V lost 3 bases, J lost 7 bases, and 12 bases lay in between. The germline CDR1 and CDR2 sequences are SGHTA and FQGNSA. The CDR3 sequence is 13 residues long. The CDR3 here is CASSFRRVDEAFF. For the CDR3, the DNA is TGTGCCAGCAGCTTCCGGCGCGTTGATGAAGCTTTCTTT.

The chain carries TRBV29-1 and TRBJ1-2, with 8 positions matching TRBD1. V lost 0 bases and J lost 2; bases outside the gene matches: 5. This CDR3 region has 15 residues. CDR1 is SQVTM, CDR2 ANQGSEA, per germline. The DNA for the CDR3 is TGCAGCGTTGAAGACGGAGACAGGGGCAACTATGGCTACACCTTC. Translating gives CSVEDGDRGNYGYTF.

The chain joins TRBV7-9 to TRBJ2-5; D is ambiguous. The CDR3 covers 13 residues. The V gene's germline CDR1 is SEHNR and CDR2 FQNEAQ (reference sequence). V was trimmed by 1 base and J by 5 bases, leaving 8 bases between them. The CDR3 sequence: CASSLVPVETQYF. CDR3 coding DNA: TGTGCCAGCAGCTTAGTACCAGTGGAGACCCAGTACTTC.